The 11 T cell receptor beta chains below all came from one sample that was sequenced in a study of T cell responses to AZD1222 COVID-19 vaccine. Generated by immunoSEQ multiplex PCR, the TCRdb table keeps only in-frame clones and is missing some. The sample has about 130,000 clones; 92% are singletons. Source: peripheral blood, taken 28 days after the second AZD1222 dose. These receptors originate from an adult who received the AZD1222 COVID-19 vaccine.

The gene calls are TRBV7-6 and TRBJ2-7; TRBD2 is a possible D gene (6 bases). Trimming took off 2 bases at V and 4 bases at J, with 18 bases between the two ends. Looked up from germline, CDR1 is SGHVS and CDR2 is FNYEAQ. The CDR3 length is 16 residues. The CDR3: CASSLSGSGELYEQYF. The CDR3 nucleotides are TGTGCCAGCAGCTTAAGTGGGTCGGGAGAGTTGTACGAGCAGTACTTC.

The genes are TRBV3-1 (or the pseudogene TRBV3-2) and TRBJ1-1; TRBD1 is a possible D gene (6 bases). Trimming took off 1 base at V and 7 bases at J, with 16 bases between the two ends. The CDR3 consists of 15 residues. In germline, CDR1 is LGHDT, CDR2 YNNKEL (reference sequence). The CDR3 reads CASSQAGVGSVEAFF. DNA for the CDR3: TGTGCCAGCAGCCAAGCAGGGGTGGGGAGTGTTGAAGCTTTCTTT.

The V call is TRBV28, the J call TRBJ1-1; D not certain. The CDR3 runs to 11 residues. Trimming stripped 6 bases from V and 7 bases from J, with 9 bases between. The germline CDR1 and CDR2 sequences are MDHEN and SYDVKM. The CDR3 DNA sequence: TGTGCCAGCAGGGGAACGTTTGAAGCTTTCTTT. Translated, it gives CASRGTFEAFF.

The V gene is TRBV28, the J gene TRBJ1-3; TRBD1 is a possible D gene (6 bases). The CDR3 loop spans 15 amino acids. The germline V gene has CDR1 MDHEN and CDR2 SYDVKM. Trimming shortened V by 5 bases and J by 6 bases, and 17 bases separated the two germline ends. CDR3 sequence: CASSPGAGAENTIYF. The DNA of the CDR3 is TGTGCCAGCAGTCCAGGGGCAGGGGCTGAAAACACCATATATTTT. The full variable domain, in which reference TRBV28 and TRBJ1-3 provide the parts outside the CDR3, is DVKVTQSSRYLVKRTGEKVFLECVQDMDHENMFWYRQDPGLGLRLIYFSYDVKMKEKGDIPEGYSVSREKKERFSLILESASTNQTSMYLCASSPGAGAENTIYFGEGSWLTVV.

This chain joins TRBV20-1 and TRBJ2-1; D may be TRBD1 (6 bases). V was shortened by 6 bases and J by 10 bases, with 7 bases between the two germline ends. CDR1 and CDR2 from the germline V gene are DFQATT and SNEGSKA (reference sequence). The CDR3 spans 9 residues. CDR3 DNA: TGCAGTGCGGGGGCAGAGCAGTTCTTC. This codes for CSAGAEQFF.

The V call is TRBV19, the J call TRBJ2-1; no reliable D call. Per the germline V gene, CDR1 is LNHDA and CDR2 is SQIVND (reference sequence). With 7 bases removed from V and 5 bases from J, the gap between germline ends came to 6 bases. This CDR3 comprises 11 residues. The CDR3 DNA sequence: TGTGCCAGTACCCTTAACAATGAGCAGTTCTTC. It is translated as CASTLNNEQFF.

The gene calls are TRBV28 and TRBJ1-6; no clear D. The CDR3 is 16 amino acids. Germline V gives CDR1 MDHEN, CDR2 SYDVKM. Trimming removed 6 bases at V and 7 bases at J, with 19 bases between. The chain's CDR3 is CASSSQTAILNSPLHF. In DNA, the CDR3 is TGTGCCAGCAGCTCCCAAACAGCGATACTAAATTCACCCCTCCACTTT.

The chain carries TRBV24-1 and TRBJ1-1; a weak D match, TRBD1 (5 bases). The CDR3 extends over 14 amino acids. Trimming took off 3 bases at V and 7 bases at J, with 14 bases between the two ends. Germline assignment: CDR1 KGHDR and CDR2 SFDVKD. The CDR3 sequence: CATSDGDFRDEAFF. The CDR3 DNA reads TGTGCCACCAGTGATGGAGACTTCAGGGATGAAGCTTTCTTT.

The J gene is TRBJ2-7, the V gene TRBV11-2, with TRBD1 matching over 7 bases. CDR3 length equals 15 residues. V was clipped by 5 bases and J by 2 bases; unmatched bases: 9. The germline CDR1 and CDR2 sequences are SGHAT and FQNNGV. CDR3 nucleotides: TGTGCCAGCAGCCCCAGCGTGGGGACAGCCTACGAGCAGTACTTC. Translated, it gives CASSPSVGTAYEQYF.

The chain recombines TRBV5-1 with TRBJ1-5, with 7 positions matching TRBD1. Trimming removed 0 bases from V and 2 bases from J; junction bases left unmatched: 2. The CDR3 has 15 amino acids. Germline V gene data show CDR1 as SGHRS and CDR2 as YFSETQ. The CDR3: CASSLEGAGNQPQHF. The CDR3 bases are TGCGCCAGCAGCTTGGAGGGGGCAGGCAATCAGCCCCAGCATTTT.

The V gene is TRBV25-1, the J gene TRBJ1-2; 7 nucleotides match TRBD1. This CDR3 region has 12 residues. V shed 8 bases and J 3 bases; nucleotides not matched to a gene: 3. Germline CDR1 MGHDK, CDR2 SYGVNS. The CDR3 nucleotides read TGTGCCAGCTGGGACAGCTACTATGGCTACACCTTC. Translating gives CASWDSYYGYTF.